One and the same sample provided the 13 T cell receptor beta chains below, sequenced in a study of cytomegalovirus exposure and HLA in healthy donors. Vbeta (60) and Jbeta (13) primers were used in the PCR. TCRdb's table, derived via immunoSEQ multiplex PCR, lists solely in-frame clones and lacks some. The ten most abundant clones cover approximately 2% of a sample with about 160,000 clones. The sequenced sample was PBMCs. These receptors were obtained from a man aged 25 to 40 in good health and CMV-seronegative.

The chain has TRBV29-1 and TRBJ2-3, with TRBD1 matching 7 bases. Germline V gene lookup returns CDR1 SQVTM and CDR2 ANQGSEA. Trimming removed 4 bases from V and 4 bases from J; junction bases left unmatched: 5. The CDR3 runs 13 residues. The CDR3 bases are TGCAGCGTTGGGGCAGGGGGTGCAGATACGCAGTATTTT. This encodes CSVGAGGADTQYF.

This chain joins TRBV5-1 and TRBJ2-3; unclear D gene. CDR1 is SGHRS and CDR2 is YFSETQ in the germline V gene. V lost 6 bases to trimming and J lost 3 bases, with 11 bases between them. The CDR3 is 13 amino acids. The DNA for the CDR3 is TGCGCCAGCACGGAGTCCCCTACAGATACGCAGTATTTT. Translated: CASTESPTDTQYF. Looking up the rest from reference TRBV5-1 and TRBJ2-3 gives the full variable domain: KAGVTQTPRYLIKTRGQQVTLSCSPISGHRSVSWYQQTPGQGLQFLFEYFSETQRNKGNFPGRFSGRQFSNSRSEMNVSTLELGDSALYLCASTESPTDTQYFGPGTRLTVL.

This chain uses TRBV28 with TRBJ1-5; D remains unclear. CDR1 MDHEN and CDR2 SYDVKM come from the germline V gene. V lost 6 bases, J lost 2 bases, and 17 bases lay in between. The CDR3 totals 16 residues. CDR3 sequence: CASSRMSGGGNQPQHF. The DNA of the CDR3 is TGTGCCAGCAGCCGCATGAGCGGCGGTGGCAATCAGCCCCAGCATTTT. Together with reference TRBV28 and TRBJ1-5, the CDR3 gives the full variable domain: DVKVTQSSRYLVKRTGEKVFLECVQDMDHENMFWYRQDPGLGLRLIYFSYDVKMKEKGDIPEGYSVSREKKERFSLILESASTNQTSMYLCASSRMSGGGNQPQHFGDGTRLSIL.

Notes on this clone: Other DNA sequences in this specimen translate into the identical CDR3. This sequence joins TRBV30 and TRBJ1-3; D is undetermined. The CDR3 length is 13 residues. The germline gives CDR1 GTSNPN, CDR2 SVGIG (reference sequence). Trimming left V 0 bases short and J 0 bases short, with 3 bases between. CDR3 amino acids: CAWSVSSGNTIYF. CDR3 in DNA: TGTGCCTGGAGTGTTAGCTCTGGAAACACCATATATTTT. The full variable domain, in which reference TRBV30 and TRBJ1-3 provide the parts outside the CDR3, is SQTIHQWPATLVQPVGSPLSLECTVEGTSNPNLYWYRQAAGRGLQLLFYSVGIGQISSEVPQNLSASRPQDRQFILSSKKLLLSDSGFYLCAWSVSSGNTIYFGEGSWLTVV.

The chain links TRBV7-2 to TRBJ1-2, with 8 bases identical to TRBD1. The ends lost 1 base at V and 4 bases at J; junction bases unmatched: 11. This CDR3 is built from 17 residues. Germline V lookup: CDR1 SGHTA, CDR2 FQGNSA. In DNA, the CDR3 is TGTGCCAGCAGCTTAGATACCGGGACAGGATCCCTCTATGGCTACACCTTC. It specifies CASSLDTGTGSLYGYTF.

The CDR3 region has the DNA TGTGCCAGCAGCAAATCCCCTCCCGGGACAGAGCAGTTCTTC. It encodes CASSKSPPGTEQFF. This chain connects TRBV7-6 to TRBJ2-1; D is perhaps TRBD1 (6 bases). V was pared by 5 bases and J by 10 bases, with 18 bases between. CDR3 length: 14 amino acids. The germline gives CDR1 SGHVS, CDR2 FNYEAQ.

This sequence joins TRBV28 and TRBJ1-3; D unresolved. The CDR3 spans 14 residues. The germline CDR1 and CDR2 sequences are MDHEN and SYDVKM. V lost 5 bases, J lost 7 bases, and 15 bases lay in between. CDR3 coding DNA: TGTGCCAGCAGTCCGATCCTTGGTGCGAACACCATATATTTT. Its protein product is CASSPILGANTIYF.

The chain uses TRBV27 and TRBJ2-1, with 10 bases aligning to TRBD2. Germline V gives CDR1 MNHEY, CDR2 SMNVEV (reference sequence). The trim removed 3 bases at V and 12 bases at J, leaving 5 bases unmatched. The CDR3 consists of 13 residues. CDR3 DNA: TGTGCCAGCAGTTTCCTAGCGGGAGAGAGGCAGTTCTTC. This gives the protein CASSFLAGERQFF.

The chain combines TRBV11-3 with TRBJ2-1; D may be TRBD2 (6 bases). In germline, CDR1 is SGHNT, CDR2 YENEEA. The V end lost 5 bases, the J end lost 4 bases, and 15 bases lay between the germline ends. The CDR3 is 15 amino acids. The CDR3, as DNA: TGTGCCAGCAGCACCGGGACTGGAACTTACAATGAGCAGTTCTTC. This encodes CASSTGTGTYNEQFF.

V and J are TRBV5-6 and TRBJ1-1; unclear D gene. Germline V gene lookup returns CDR1 SGHDT and CDR2 YYEEEE. Trimming took 2 bases from V and 8 from J, leaving 7 bases between them. This CDR3 is built from 11 residues. CDR3 loop: CASSFYQEAFF. The CDR3 DNA follows: TGTGCCAGCAGCTTTTACCAGGAAGCTTTCTTT.

This chain links TRBV19 with TRBJ2-3; 10 bases align to TRBD2. The CDR3 is made up of 16 amino acids. Germline V gene lookup returns CDR1 LNHDA and CDR2 SQIVND (reference sequence). Germline trimming cut 2 bases from V and 3 bases from J; bases unmatched to any gene: 5. CDR3 coding DNA: TGTGCCAGTAGTATACACCAGCGGGAGGGAACAGATACGCAGTATTTT. Protein sequence: CASSIHQREGTDTQYF.

The rearrangement links TRBV25-1 to TRBJ1-2; D is perhaps TRBD1 (5 bases). Germline V gene data show CDR1 as MGHDK and CDR2 as SYGVNS. This CDR3 has 13 amino acids. V lost 3 bases to trimming and J lost 5 bases, with 10 bases between them. The CDR3 coding sequence is TGTGCCAGCAGTGAGGGAACAGGATATGGCTACACCTTC. Its translation: CASSEGTGYGYTF.

V usage is TRBV4-3 and J usage is TRBJ2-2, with a weak D call TRBD1 (6 bases). V lost 0 bases to trimming and J lost 5 bases, with 13 bases between them. CDR3 length equals 16 residues. Germline V gene sequence: CDR1 LGHNA, CDR2 YSLEER. This CDR3 is CASSQDSAGDTGELFF. Written as DNA, the CDR3 is TGCGCCAGCAGCCAAGATTCGGCAGGGGATACCGGGGAGCTGTTTTTT.